This passage covers 11 T cell receptor beta chains from one sample sequenced in a study of Graves' ophthalmopathy and Graves' hyperthyroidism. Using RNA transcripts, the TCR beta CDR3 regions were amplified. RT-PCR was first run with HTBI primers, then multiplex PCR in a second round. A single record per CDR3 protein comes from TCRdb applying MiXCR to the multiplex PCR reads. The sample has hundreds of thousands of distinct CDR3 sequences; roughly two fifths are singletons. Source material: peripheral blood. These receptors originate from an adult man with Graves' ophthalmopathy.

This clonotype occurred many times. This chain's CDR3 is CASSQREGTEAFF. As DNA, the CDR3 is TGCGCCAGCAGCCAACGGGAGGGAACTGAAGCTTTCTTT. The gene calls are TRBV4-1 and TRBJ1-1; D gene unclear. Looked up from germline, CDR1 is MGHRA and CDR2 is YSYEKL. This CDR3 has 13 residues. The ends were cut back, 2 bases at V and 5 bases at J, with 9 bases in the middle.

The chain is built from TRBV6-1 and TRBJ2-7; D might be TRBD1 (8 bases). The germline CDR1 and CDR2 sequences are MNHNS and SASEGT. V was trimmed by 5 bases and J by 0 bases, leaving 17 bases between them. The CDR3 covers 16 residues. The CDR3 loop is CASSYGGQGASYEQYF. The CDR3 nucleotides are TGTGCCAGCAGTTACGGGGGGCAGGGGGCCTCCTACGAGCAGTACTTC.

This clonotype was seen repeatedly, ten times or more. The rearrangement joins TRBV5-1 to TRBJ2-5, with D perhaps matching TRBD2 (6 bases). Trimming took 4 bases from V and 5 from J, leaving 15 bases between them. Germline V gene lookup returns CDR1 SGHRS and CDR2 YFSETQ. The CDR3 consists of 14 residues. CDR3 sequence (DNA): TGCGCCAGCAGCCGACTAGGGTCGGGTGAGACCCAGTACTTC. Residues: CASSRLGSGETQYF.

This clonotype has more than one count but fewer than ten. The V and J genes are TRBV10-3 and TRBJ2-2; TRBD2 aligns across 11 bases. Trimming at V came to 9 bases and at J to 1 base, leaving 13 bases not matched to a gene. The CDR3 length is 18 residues. Germline V gives CDR1 ENHRY, CDR2 SYGVKD. This CDR3 is CAIPKRSLAGGNTGELFF. For the CDR3, the DNA is TGTGCCATTCCCAAGAGATCCCTAGCGGGGGGGAACACCGGGGAGCTGTTTTTT.

The J gene is TRBJ2-2, the V gene TRBV7-9; D is unclear. The CDR3 covers 16 residues. V was shortened by 2 bases and J by 4 bases, with 14 bases between the two germline ends. Germline CDR1 SEHNR, CDR2 FQNEAQ (reference sequence). CDR3 nucleotides: TGTGCCAGCAGCTTAAGTGGAGCTGGTCCCACCGGGGAGCTGTTTTTT. Translated: CASSLSGAGPTGELFF.

This clonotype was picked up many times. The chain joins TRBV12-3 or TRBV12-4 to TRBJ2-7; D unclear. This CDR3 has 14 amino acids. The V gene lost 1 base and the J gene lost 12 bases, with 19 bases spanning the gap. The CDR3 DNA reads as TGTGCCAGCAGTTTAGACGGCCCCCGCCCTGTTCGGTACTTC. It specifies CASSLDGPRPVRYF.

A note on this clonotype: Germline is not matched at one junction end, which may reflect a read error. The V and J genes are TRBV25-1 and TRBJ2-5; 10 bases agree with TRBD2. The CDR3 spans 19 residues. In germline, CDR1 is MGHDK, CDR2 SYGVNS. CDR3 residues: CASSQALLAGAAIQETQYF. CDR3 DNA: TGCGCCAGCAGCCAAGCCCTCCTAGCGGGGGCCGCTATCCAAGAGACCCAGTACTTC. Complete variable domain (other parts from reference TRBV25-1 and TRBJ2-5): EADIYQTPRYLVIGTGKKITLECSQTMGHDKMYWYQQDPGMELHLIHYSYGVNSTEKGDLSSESTVSRIRTEHFPLTLESARPSHTSQYLCASSQALLAGAAIQETQYFGPGTRLLVL.

A note on this clonotype: This may stem from a read error, because a much larger clone lies one nucleotide away. V is TRBV2 and J is TRBJ2-7; maybe TRBD2 (6 bases). Germline CDR1 is SNHLY and CDR2 is FYNNEI. Deletions cut 5 bases from V and 6 bases from J, with 20 bases between. The CDR3 spans 15 residues. The CDR3 region has the DNA TGTGCCAGCAGTTACGTGTGGGACGGGGGTGGCGAGCAGTACTTC. Amino acids: CASSYVWDGGGEQYF.

The J gene is TRBJ1-5, the V gene TRBV29-1; no clear D. CDR1 and CDR2 from the germline V gene are SQVTM and ANQGSEA. There are 14 residues in the CDR3. V was trimmed by 4 bases and J by 11 bases, leaving 21 bases between them. For the CDR3, the DNA is TGCAGCGTTGCACAAACCGCGGGAGGAGAGACCCAGCATTTT. This gives the protein CSVAQTAGGETQHF.

DNA of the CDR3: TGTGCCTGGAGTAGGGCAGGGATGAACACTGAAGCTTTCTTT. Translating it yields CAWSRAGMNTEAFF. The chain recombines TRBV19 with TRBJ1-1; tentatively, D is TRBD1 (5 bases). The CDR3 covers 14 residues. V was cut by 11 bases and J by 0 bases, with 16 bases left in between. In germline, CDR1 is LNHDA, CDR2 SQIVND (reference sequence).

This clonotype was counted between two and nine times. The chain employs TRBV5-1 and TRBJ1-1; the D is unclear. Germline V lookup: CDR1 SGHRS, CDR2 YFSETQ. V dropped 0 bases and J dropped 1 base, with 7 bases sitting between them. This CDR3 contains 14 residues. CDR3 residues: CASSLASPNTEAFF. DNA of the CDR3: TGCGCCAGCAGCTTGGCCAGCCCGAACACTGAAGCTTTCTTT.